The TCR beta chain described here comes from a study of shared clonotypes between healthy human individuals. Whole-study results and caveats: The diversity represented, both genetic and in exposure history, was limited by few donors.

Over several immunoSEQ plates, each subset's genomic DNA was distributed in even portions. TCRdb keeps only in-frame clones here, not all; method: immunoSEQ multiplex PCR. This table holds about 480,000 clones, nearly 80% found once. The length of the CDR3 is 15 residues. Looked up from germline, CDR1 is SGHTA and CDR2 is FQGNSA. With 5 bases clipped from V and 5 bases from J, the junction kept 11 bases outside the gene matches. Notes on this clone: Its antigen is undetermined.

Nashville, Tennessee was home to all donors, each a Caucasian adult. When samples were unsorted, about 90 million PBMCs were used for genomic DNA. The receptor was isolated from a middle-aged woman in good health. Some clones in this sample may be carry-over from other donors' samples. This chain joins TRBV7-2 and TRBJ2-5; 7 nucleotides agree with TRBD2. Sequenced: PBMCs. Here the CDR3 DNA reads TGTGCCAGCAGCCAACGGACTAGTGGGGGGGAGACCCAGTACTTC. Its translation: CASSQRTSGGETQYF. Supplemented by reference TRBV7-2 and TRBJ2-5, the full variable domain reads GAGVSQSPSNKVTEKGKDVELRCDPISGHTALYWYRQSLGQGLEFLIYFQGNSAPDKSGLPSDRFSAERTGGSVSTLTIQRTQQEDSAVYLCASSQRTSGGETQYFGPGTRLLVL.